The next 27 T cell receptor beta chains were all read from a single sample in a study of early T cells in non-severe SARS-CoV-2 infection. TCRdb independently ran MiXCR on the 5' RACE reads; one entry per CDR3 protein. The data contain 65,000 to 95,000 distinct CDR3 sequences, 8.5% to 10% of them singletons. Sequenced input: whole blood. The receptors come from an adult who was a healthcare worker with PCR-confirmed SARS-CoV-2 infection or an uninfected control (not recorded which).

The CDR3 sequence: CASSLGLALPDTQYF. CDR3 in DNA: TGTGCCAGCAGCTTAGGGCTAGCCCTCCCAGATACGCAGTATTTT. The chain employs TRBV11-2 and TRBJ2-3, with D maybe TRBD2 (5 bases). There are 15 residues in the CDR3. Trimming took off 1 base at V and 4 bases at J, with 12 bases between the two ends. The germline V gene encodes CDR1 SGHAT and CDR2 FQNNGV.

The chain uses TRBV5-6 and TRBJ1-4; TRBD1 might be the D (5 bases). CDR3 length equals 14 residues. V shed 2 bases and J shed 8 bases, with 13 bases lying between them. Germline assignment: CDR1 SGHDT and CDR2 YYEEEE. CDR3 in amino acids: CASSLLGPEEKLFF. CDR3 nucleotide sequence: TGTGCCAGCAGCTTACTGGGGCCGGAGGAAAAACTGTTTTTT. The entire variable domain, with the rest obtained from reference TRBV5-6 and TRBJ1-4, is as follows: DAGVTQSPTHLIKTRGQQVTLRCSPKSGHDTVSWYQQALGQGPQFIFQYYEEEERQRGNFPDRFSGHQFPNYSSELNVNALLLGDSALYLCASSLLGPEEKLFFGSGTQLSVL.

This clonotype was seen many times. The rearrangement uses TRBV10-3 and TRBJ2-5; the D gene is possibly TRBD2 (6 bases). The CDR3 loop spans 12 amino acids. Germline V gene lookup returns CDR1 ENHRY and CDR2 SYGVKD. V gave up 8 bases and J gave up 4 bases, with 11 bases separating them. CDR3 amino acids: CAIGGTRETQYF. As DNA, the CDR3 is TGTGCCATCGGGGGGACCCGAGAGACCCAGTACTTC.

By share, this clonotype ranks as medium-sized. V gene TRBV6-4 combines with J gene TRBJ2-3; 11 bases align to TRBD1. In germline, CDR1 is MRHNA, CDR2 SNTAGT. Trimming took 3 bases from V and 4 from J; bases not matched to a gene: 0. The CDR3 totals 14 residues. The CDR3 DNA sequence: TGTGCCAGCAGTGAGGGACAGGGGGCAGATACGCAGTATTTT. It specifies CASSEGQGADTQYF.

The genes are TRBV6-6 and TRBJ1-5; the match to TRBD1 covers 9 bases. This CDR3 region has 14 residues. Germline values: CDR1 MNHNY, CDR2 SVGAGI (reference sequence). With V trimmed by 11 bases and J by 4 bases, 9 bases remained unmatched. CDR3 nucleotides: TGTGCCTCTTCCGGGACAGGGCCAAATCAGCCCCAGCATTTT. As protein: CASSGTGPNQPQHF.

A remark on this clonotype: This sequence may be a read error, since a much larger clone differs from it by one base. The chain has TRBV7-9 and TRBJ2-7; 8 positions agree with TRBD1. The CDR3 extends over 16 amino acids. CDR1 and CDR2 (germline): SEHNR, FQNEAQ (reference sequence). The CDR3 reads CAISLVLGTGLFEQYF. The CDR3 coding sequence is TGTGCCATCAGCTTAGTTTTAGGGACAGGTCTTTTCGAGCAGTACTTC.

This clonotype has at least ten counts. The V call is TRBV5-6, the J call TRBJ2-2; 7 nucleotides align to TRBD1. The V gene's germline CDR1 is SGHDT and CDR2 YYEEEE. The length of the CDR3 is 17 residues. V dropped 1 base and J dropped 2; count of bases not matched to a gene: 8. The CDR3 loop reads CASSLYGTEANTGELFF. The CDR3 nucleotides are TGTGCCAGCAGCTTGTACGGGACAGAAGCCAACACCGGGGAGCTGTTTTTT.

This clonotype was seen repeatedly, ten times or more. One end of the junction does not line up with germline, which may come from a read error. This chain joins TRBV9 and TRBJ1-3; D unclear. Germline CDR1 and CDR2: SGDLS and YYNGEE. This CDR3 is built from 15 residues. The CDR3 protein is CASSNPVVSENTIYF. For the CDR3, the DNA is TGTGCCAGCAGCAACCCGGTGGTATCTGAAAACACCATATATTTT.

This clonotype was counted only a few times. This chain joins TRBV10-3 and TRBJ1-5; D is unresolved. The CDR3 is 14 residues long. Trimming cost V 6 bases and J 1 base, with 10 bases left between them. Germline V gene lookup returns CDR1 ENHRY and CDR2 SYGVKD. The CDR3 region has the DNA TGTGCCATCAGCCCCAGGTCGAGCAATCAGCCCCAGCATTTT. Translated, it gives CAISPRSSNQPQHF.

Concerning this clonotype: This may be a read error: a much more frequent sequence differs by one nucleotide. The CDR3 DNA sequence: TGTGTCAGCAGCTTAGCGGGGGCAGATACGCAGTATTTT. This sequence encodes CVSSLAGADTQYF. The chain combines TRBV7-9 with TRBJ2-3, with 9 bases matching TRBD2. The length of the CDR3 is 13 residues. CDR1 is SEHNR and CDR2 is FQNEAQ in the germline V gene (reference sequence).

There are many counts of this clonotype. V usage is TRBV6-2 or TRBV6-3 and J usage is TRBJ2-1, with TRBD2 matching 9 bases. The CDR3 contains 13 residues. From germline, CDR1 is MNHEY and CDR2 SVGEGT. Trimming cost V 10 bases and J 4 bases; bases outside gene matches: 5. The CDR3 loop reads CATRLAAYNEQFF. The CDR3 DNA sequence: TGTGCCACCAGACTAGCGGCTTACAATGAGCAGTTCTTC.

This clonotype was recorded a few times. The CDR3 here is CASSLLLAGVDEQFF. CDR3 nucleotides: TGTGCCAGCAGCTTGCTACTAGCGGGAGTGGATGAGCAGTTCTTC. This chain connects TRBV5-6 to TRBJ2-1; 11 positions agree with TRBD2. Germline CDR1 is SGHDT and CDR2 is YYEEEE. The ends lost 1 base at V and 8 bases at J; junction bases unmatched: 5. The CDR3 covers 15 residues.

Many counts were recorded for this clonotype. The genes are TRBV20-1 and TRBJ2-1; D may be TRBD2 (7 bases). The CDR3 runs to 16 residues. Between the trimmed V and J ends, which lost 5 bases and 5 bases, there was a span of 22 bases. CDR1 and CDR2 (germline): DFQATT, SNEGSKA (reference sequence). In nucleotides, the CDR3 is TGCAGTGCTGGGCGCCCCGGGGGGCTACTCAACAATGAGCAGTTCTTC. This gives the protein CSAGRPGGLLNNEQFF.

This chain uses TRBV7-3 with TRBJ2-1; 8 bases fit TRBD2. The CDR3 has 15 residues. The trim removed 4 bases at V and 7 bases at J, leaving 9 bases unmatched. CDR1 and CDR2 from the germline V gene are SGHTA and FQGTGA. The DNA for the CDR3 is TGTGCCAGCAGCTCCTCCGTTAGCGGGGCGAATGAGCAGTTCTTC. Amino acid sequence: CASSSSVSGANEQFF.

This clonotype was picked up many times. The chain joins TRBV9 to TRBJ2-1, with D unclear. CDR3 size: 15 residues. Trimming cost V 4 bases and J 3 bases, with 14 bases left between them. CDR1 is SGDLS, CDR2 YYNGEE, per germline. The chain's CDR3 is CASSLDLNYYNEQFF. CDR3 nucleotide sequence: TGTGCCAGCAGCCTGGACCTCAACTACTACAATGAGCAGTTCTTC.

This clonotype was picked up many times. The V gene is TRBV12-3 or TRBV12-4, the J gene TRBJ2-1; 9 bases are a match to TRBD1. Trimming removed 5 bases from V and 0 bases from J; junction bases left unmatched: 17. The length of the CDR3 is 20 residues. The CDR3 reads CASSPRAGTGSYSSYNEQFF. The DNA for the CDR3 is TGTGCCAGCAGTCCCCGTGCCGGGACAGGGAGCTATAGCTCCTACAATGAGCAGTTCTTC.

The gene calls are TRBV7-7 and TRBJ2-5; D assignment may be TRBD1 or TRBD2 (5 bases each). Germline CDR1 reads SSHAT; CDR2 reads FNYEAQ (reference sequence). The CDR3 contains 16 residues. Deletions cut 1 base from V and 0 bases from J, with 12 bases between. The CDR3 region is CASSLGAAGYQETQYF. In DNA, the CDR3 is TGTGCCAGCAGCTTAGGAGCGGCAGGGTACCAAGAGACCCAGTACTTC. Supplemented by reference TRBV7-7 and TRBJ2-5, the full variable domain reads GAGVSQSPRYKVTKRGQDVTLRCDPISSHATLYWYQQALGQGPEFLTYFNYEAQPDKSGLPSDRFSAERPEGSISTLTIQRTEQRDSAMYRCASSLGAAGYQETQYFGPGTRLLVL.

Relative to its sample, this clonotype is medium-sized (0.01 to 0.1%). This chain joins TRBV27 and TRBJ2-1, with D perhaps TRBD1 or TRBD2 (6 bases each). V lost 10 bases and J 3 bases, leaving 16 bases between the germline ends. Per the germline V gene, CDR1 is MNHEY and CDR2 is SMNVEV (reference sequence). CDR3 length: 14 amino acids. The CDR3: CATYLGGNYNEQFF. The CDR3 nucleotides read TGTGCCACTTACTTAGGGGGGAACTACAATGAGCAGTTCTTC.

This clonotype has at least ten counts. The rearrangement joins TRBV27 to TRBJ1-5, with D possibly TRBD1 on 5 matching bases. Germline CDR1 is MNHEY and CDR2 is SMNVEV (reference sequence). Trimming removed 3 bases from V and 3 bases from J, with 12 bases in between. This CDR3 is 15 amino acids long. CDR3: CASSLRQGFNQPQHF. The CDR3 bases are TGTGCCAGCAGTTTGAGGCAGGGCTTCAATCAGCCCCAGCATTTT.

This clonotype was counted between two and nine times. The chain has TRBV7-2 and TRBJ2-1; no clear D. Germline V gene data show CDR1 as SGHTA and CDR2 as FQGNSA. The V gene lost 5 bases and the J gene lost 2 bases, with 10 bases spanning the gap. This CDR3 has 14 amino acids. CDR3 amino acids: CASSLAQPYNEQFF. DNA for the CDR3: TGTGCCAGCAGCCTCGCTCAGCCCTACAATGAGCAGTTCTTC.

This clonotype showed up many times. This CDR3 reads CSAILGINQPQHF. DNA for the CDR3: TGCAGTGCTATCCTGGGAATTAATCAGCCCCAGCATTTT. The chain joins TRBV20-1 to TRBJ1-5, with unresolved D. Trimming removed 4 bases from V and 4 bases from J, with 11 bases in between. This CDR3 has 13 amino acids. Germline V gene sequence: CDR1 DFQATT, CDR2 SNEGSKA (reference sequence).

Many counts were recorded for this clonotype. The CDR3 region has the DNA TGTGCCAGCAGTTTCCGGACAGGGATCAACACTGAAGCTTTCTTT. Translation: CASSFRTGINTEAFF. The rearrangement joins TRBV27 to TRBJ1-1; 8 nucleotides agree with TRBD1. This CDR3 has 15 amino acids. From germline, CDR1 is MNHEY and CDR2 SMNVEV (reference sequence). The V segment lost 3 bases and the J segment 2 bases; nucleotides outside the gene matches: 5.

This clonotype was detected only a few times. The chain links TRBV20-1 to TRBJ2-7; D remains ambiguous. Looked up from germline, CDR1 is DFQATT and CDR2 is SNEGSKA (reference sequence). This CDR3 is built from 12 residues. V lost 3 bases, J lost 4 bases, and 10 bases lay in between. CDR3 in DNA: TGCAGTGCTAGGGAAGGCGCATACGAGCAGTACTTC. It codes for CSAREGAYEQYF.

J is TRBJ2-5 and V is TRBV10-2; D is unresolved. The V gene lost 4 bases and the J gene lost 5 bases, with 8 bases spanning the gap. CDR1 is WSHSY and CDR2 is SAAADI in the germline V gene. CDR3 size: 12 residues. CDR3 region: CASSAGSETQYF. As DNA, the CDR3 is TGCGCCAGCAGTGCCGGCAGTGAGACCCAGTACTTC.

This clonotype was observed at least ten times. The chain carries TRBV5-6 and TRBJ2-3; either TRBD1 or TRBD2 may fit D (5 bases each). Trimming stripped 2 bases from V and 2 bases from J, with 9 bases between. This CDR3 has 14 residues. Germline-derived CDR1 and CDR2 are SGHDT and YYEEEE. CDR3 nucleotides: TGTGCCAGCAGCTTAGGGACCTTCACAGATACGCAGTATTTT. It specifies CASSLGTFTDTQYF.

The genes are TRBV5-5 and TRBJ2-1; D gene ambiguous. The germline V and J ends were trimmed by 4 bases and 2 bases, with 16 bases remaining between them. CDR3 length: 16 amino acids. The germline CDR1 and CDR2 sequences are SGHKS and YYEKEE (reference sequence). CDR3 residues: CASSLGSFNTYNEQFF. CDR3 DNA sequence: TGTGCCAGCAGCCTGGGGTCATTCAACACCTACAATGAGCAGTTCTTC.

This clonotype was detected many times. V usage is TRBV20-1 and J usage is TRBJ2-1; D is ambiguous. CDR3 length: 14 residues. CDR1 is DFQATT, CDR2 SNEGSKA, per germline (reference sequence). The germline V and J ends were trimmed by 3 bases and 10 bases, with 19 bases remaining between them. CDR3 coding DNA: TGCAGTGCTAGCCGCGTGTCCACGGACGGCGAGCAGTTCTTC. Amino acids: CSASRVSTDGEQFF.